These 19 T cell receptor beta chains were sequenced from one sample in a study of CD8 T cells in ankylosing spondylitis (dated by TCRdb to between 2016 and 2019). The method was 5' RACE. The sequencing machine was an Illumina HiSeq 2500. The public reads were quality trimmed at Q25 with fastp and then assembled into clones with MiXCR by TCRdb, keeping productive beta chains. Under each unique CDR3 protein, matching rows form one entry showing the most common genes and DNA. The sample has around 890,000 distinct CDR3 sequences on record, about 10% of them singletons. The top ten constitute about 0.49% of the sample. These receptors have no known antigen. Overall study results and their limits: Blood from ankylosing spondylitis patients appeared to be characterized by a TCR beta motif made up of under ten highly homologous amino acid variants.

Sequenced: blood, either unsorted or a sorted T cell fraction (not recorded which). These receptors originate from a male donor with ankylosing spondylitis.

The chain combines TRBV19 with TRBJ2-1, with a possible D match to TRBD2 (6 bases). The germline V gene has CDR1 LNHDA and CDR2 SQIVND (reference sequence). Trimming stripped 1 base from V and 10 bases from J, with 11 bases between. There are 13 residues in the CDR3. The DNA of the CDR3 is TGTGCCAGTAGTATAGGGACTACTAGCGAGCAGTTCTTC. Its translation: CASSIGTTSEQFF.

The rearrangement joins TRBV6-1 to TRBJ2-5; the D gene could be TRBD1 or TRBD2 (5 bases each). CDR3 length equals 14 residues. V was pared by 6 bases and J by 1 base, with 12 bases between. The germline V gene encodes CDR1 MNHNS and CDR2 SASEGT. CDR3 sequence (DNA): TGTGCCAGCAGGGCTGGGGACCGCCAAGAGACCCAGTACTTC. This sequence encodes CASRAGDRQETQYF.

This clonotype showed up many times. The chain employs TRBV5-1 and TRBJ2-2; perhaps D is TRBD1 or TRBD2 (6 bases each). V shed 0 bases and J shed 4 bases, with 10 bases lying between them. Germline loops: CDR1 SGHRS, CDR2 YFSETQ. The CDR3 is 15 amino acids. In DNA, the CDR3 is TGCGCCAGCAGCTTGGCGGGGGCTGGCACCGGGGAGCTGTTTTTT. Translated: CASSLAGAGTGELFF.

This clonotype was detected only a few times. This chain links TRBV6-5 with TRBJ2-7, with D perhaps matching TRBD2 (5 bases). The CDR3 loop spans 15 amino acids. Per germline, CDR1 MNHEY and CDR2 SVGAGI. The V end was cut by 4 bases, the J end by 8 bases, with 21 bases between. The CDR3 DNA reads TGTGCCAGCAGTTCCTCCTTTAGTTCAGGCGGGCAGCAGTACTTC. It encodes CASSSSFSSGGQQYF.

This clonotype showed up many times. The CDR3 spells CASSLVSLNSYEQYF. For the CDR3, the DNA is TGTGCCAGCAGCTTGGTGAGTCTCAACTCCTACGAGCAGTACTTC. The J gene is TRBJ2-7, the V gene TRBV5-5; no firm D call. The CDR3 extends over 15 amino acids. The V gene lost 0 bases and the J gene lost 0 bases, with 10 bases spanning the gap. Germline lookup yields CDR1 SGHKS and CDR2 YYEKEE (reference sequence).

This clonotype was counted a few times. This chain uses TRBV20-1 with TRBJ2-3, with D possibly being TRBD2 (6 bases). Germline CDR1 reads DFQATT; CDR2 reads SNEGSKA (reference sequence). The V and J ends lost 0 bases and 4 bases respectively, with 20 bases between them. This CDR3 contains 17 residues. CDR3 amino acids: CSARDLGLAIRADTQYF. The CDR3 DNA reads TGCAGTGCTAGAGACCTAGGGCTAGCGATAAGAGCAGATACGCAGTATTTT.

With regard to this clonotype: One junction end does not reproduce the germline sequence, and a read error may be involved. The J gene is TRBJ2-5, the V gene TRBV7-7; D could derive from TRBD1 or TRBD2 (5 bases each). The CDR3 runs 16 residues. Germline V gene lookup returns CDR1 SSHAT and CDR2 FNYEAQ (reference sequence). The CDR3 protein is CASSLVPGRQKEPQYF. CDR3 sequence (DNA): TGTGCTAGCAGCTTAGTACCGGGACGGCAGAAAGAGCCCCAGTACTTC.

The chain uses TRBV6-2 or TRBV6-3 and TRBJ1-1; D is undetermined. This CDR3 spans 13 amino acids. Per the germline V gene, CDR1 is MNHEY and CDR2 is SVGEGT. V lost 6 bases and J 9 bases, leaving 17 bases between the germline ends. The DNA for the CDR3 is TGTGCCAGCAGGGATAGCCTCCTCAACCAAGCTTTCTTT. Translation gives CASRDSLLNQAFF.

The table lists this clonotype with many counts. V and J are TRBV6-5 and TRBJ2-3; TRBD2 matches 7 bases. The CDR3 consists of 14 residues. Germline CDR1 is MNHEY and CDR2 is SVGAGI. The V and J ends lost 3 bases and 6 bases, in that order; junction bases with no gene match: 6. CDR3 sequence: CASSYYREADTQYF. Here the CDR3 DNA reads TGTGCCAGCAGTTATTATCGGGAGGCCGATACGCAGTATTTT.

This clonotype was seen many times. The chain employs TRBV7-6 and TRBJ2-1; no definite D call. Germline values: CDR1 SGHVS, CDR2 FNYEAQ. CDR3 length: 15 residues. Trimming removed 1 base from V and 0 bases from J, with 7 bases in between. CDR3 loop: CASSLDGRSYNEQFF. DNA for the CDR3: TGTGCCAGCAGCTTAGATGGCCGCTCCTACAATGAGCAGTTCTTC. The variable domain in full, with the rest retrieved from reference TRBV7-6 and TRBJ2-1, is GAGVSQSPRYKVTKRGQDVALRCDPISGHVSLYWYRQALGQGPEFLTYFNYEAQQDKSGLPNDRFSAERPEGSISTLTIQRTEQRDSAMYRCASSLDGRSYNEQFFGPGTRLTVL.

J is TRBJ2-3 and V is TRBV4-1; D is perhaps TRBD1 (5 bases). The germline V and J ends were trimmed by 0 bases and 4 bases, with 14 bases remaining between them. This CDR3 comprises 16 residues. Per germline, CDR1 MGHRA and CDR2 YSYEKL. CDR3 DNA sequence: TGCGCCAGCAGCCAAGAAGGGCAGGGAATTCCAGATACGCAGTATTTT. Translation gives CASSQEGQGIPDTQYF.

The chain couples TRBV7-2 to TRBJ1-3, with D possibly TRBD1 on 5 matching bases. The germline V and J ends were trimmed by 6 bases and 4 bases, with 16 bases remaining between them. CDR3 length: 15 amino acids. The V gene's germline CDR1 is SGHTA and CDR2 FQGNSA. The CDR3 DNA reads as TGTGCCAGCAGTCTCTTTTACGGGGCAGGAAACACCATATATTTT. It specifies CASSLFYGAGNTIYF.

This clonotype was recorded many times. The rearrangement joins TRBV6-2 or TRBV6-3 to TRBJ1-2; no definite D call. The germline gives CDR1 MNHEY, CDR2 SVGEGT. The V and J ends lost 2 bases and 3 bases respectively, with 4 bases between them. This CDR3 has 12 residues. The CDR3 sequence is CASSYGDYGYTF. CDR3 bases: TGTGCCAGCAGTTACGGGGACTATGGCTACACCTTC.

This clonotype was detected many times. The rearrangement joins TRBV28 to TRBJ2-5, with 9 bases that match TRBD2. The CDR3 is 14 residues long. Trimming at V came to 4 bases and at J to 0 bases, leaving 0 bases not matched to a gene. CDR1 and CDR2 (germline): MDHEN, SYDVKM. CDR3 sequence: CASSSSGNQETQYF. DNA for the CDR3: TGTGCCAGCAGTTCTAGCGGGAACCAAGAGACCCAGTACTTC. The whole variable domain, filled in from reference TRBV28 and TRBJ2-5, reads DVKVTQSSRYLVKRTGEKVFLECVQDMDHENMFWYRQDPGLGLRLIYFSYDVKMKEKGDIPEGYSVSREKKERFSLILESASTNQTSMYLCASSSSGNQETQYFGPGTRLLVL.

This clonotype appeared a few times. The J gene is TRBJ2-5, the V gene TRBV6-1, with 8 bases aligning to TRBD1. Trimming removed 3 bases from V and 5 bases from J; junction bases left unmatched: 2. Germline V gene lookup returns CDR1 MNHNS and CDR2 SASEGT. The CDR3 loop spans 13 amino acids. CDR3 loop: CASSETGAETQYF. Here the CDR3 DNA reads TGTGCCAGCAGTGAGACAGGGGCGGAGACCCAGTACTTC.

The CDR3 DNA sequence: TGCAGTGCCGAAGCCCCCTATAGCGGACATGGCTACACCTTC. Translation: CSAEAPYSGHGYTF. The gene calls are TRBV20-1 and TRBJ1-2; D remains ambiguous. CDR1 DFQATT and CDR2 SNEGSKA come from the germline V gene (reference sequence). This CDR3 is built from 14 residues. Between the trimmed V and J ends, which lost 6 bases and 6 bases, there was a span of 20 bases.

This clonotype was observed at least ten times. The chain recombines TRBV7-9 with TRBJ2-7; D gene uncertain. The length of the CDR3 is 14 residues. CDR1 SEHNR and CDR2 FQNEAQ come from the germline V gene (reference sequence). V lost 2 bases and J 2 bases, leaving 10 bases between the germline ends. The CDR3 nucleotides are TGTGCCAGCAGCTTATCGGGTCCAACCTACGAGCAGTACTTC. Translated, it gives CASSLSGPTYEQYF. Drawing the rest from reference TRBV7-9 and TRBJ2-7, the complete variable domain is DTGVSQNPRHKITKRGQNVTFRCDPISEHNRLYWYRQTLGQGPEFLTYFQNEAQLEKSRLLSDRFSAERPKGSFSTLEIQRTEQGDSAMYLCASSLSGPTYEQYFGPGTRLTVT.

CDR3 bases: TGTGCCAGCAGTTCCGTTTCTTATTCCTCCTCCTACGAGCAGTACTTC. This translates into CASSSVSYSSSYEQYF. J is TRBJ2-7 and V is TRBV6-5; D not resolved. CDR3 length: 16 residues. The ends were cut back, 4 bases at V and 0 bases at J, with 16 bases in the middle. Germline CDR1 and CDR2: MNHEY and SVGAGI.

This clonotype was seen only a few times. The chain carries TRBV20-1 and TRBJ2-7; 7 nucleotides line up with TRBD2. With V trimmed by 6 bases and J by 1 base, 9 bases remained unmatched. The CDR3 covers 14 residues. Germline V gene data show CDR1 as DFQATT and CDR2 as SNEGSKA (reference sequence). This CDR3 is CSATQQRGSYEQYF. DNA for the CDR3: TGCAGTGCCACCCAACAGCGGGGATCCTACGAGCAGTACTTC.